The 5 T cell receptor beta chains in this list originate from one sample, sequenced in a study of prognosis after radiotherapy for stage I lung cancer (dated by TCRdb to about 2021). Sequenced on an Illumina HiSeq 3000. Two rounds of multiplex PCR were performed to amplify the TCR beta CDR3 region from genomic DNA. In the first round of PCR, primers specific to each TRBV and TRBJ gene were used, and the primer sequences are filed in Chinese patent CN105087789A. TCRdb redid the processing of the public reads, applying fastp at Q25 and MiXCR, and retained in-frame beta chains. Here each entry gathers all rows of one CDR3 protein and keeps the most common genes and DNA. Present in this sample are approximately 25,000 distinct CDR3 sequences, approximately 40% of which were seen just once. Roughly 21% of the sample goes to the ten largest clones. The specimen comprised PBMCs, sampled before or after stereotactic body radiation therapy (not recorded which). The receptors come from a donor aged 50 or older with non-small cell lung cancer.

The table lists this clonotype with many counts. The J gene is TRBJ2-7, the V gene TRBV20-1; 8 positions agree with TRBD1. The germline V gene has CDR1 DFQATT and CDR2 SNEGSKA (reference sequence). The CDR3 consists of 14 residues. With V trimmed by 6 bases and J by 8 bases, 15 bases remained unmatched. Here the CDR3 DNA reads TGCAGTGCAGGGACAGGCCTCCCTTTGGCCCAGCAGTACTTC. As protein: CSAGTGLPLAQQYF.

The genes are TRBV2 and TRBJ2-5, with a possible D match to TRBD1 (5 bases). With 6 bases removed from V and 2 bases from J, the gap between germline ends came to 16 bases. This CDR3 spans 15 amino acids. Germline assignment: CDR1 SNHLY and CDR2 FYNNEI. CDR3: CASRGRTSSQETQYF. The DNA for the CDR3 is TGTGCCAGCAGAGGCAGGACATCTTCACAAGAGACCCAGTACTTC.

This sequence joins TRBV2 and TRBJ1-1; no clear D. Per germline, CDR1 SNHLY and CDR2 FYNNEI. Trimming cost V 8 bases and J 3 bases, with 10 bases left between them. The CDR3 covers 12 residues. DNA of the CDR3: TGTGCCAGCCTCATTGGGTACACTGAAGCTTTCTTT. This encodes CASLIGYTEAFF.

This chain uses TRBV6-2 or TRBV6-3 with TRBJ1-2; weak D call: TRBD1 (6 bases). CDR3 length equals 15 residues. Germline lookup yields CDR1 MNHEY and CDR2 SVGEGT. Trimming removed 7 bases from V and 6 bases from J, with 21 bases in between. The CDR3 DNA is TGTGCCAGCACCCCCCCAGGGTACAGGGTACATGGCTACACCTTC. As protein: CASTPPGYRVHGYTF.

Judged by abundance, this clonotype is medium-sized. CDR3 DNA sequence: TGTGCCAGCAGTCGAGCCCTCAGTACTACCGGGGGATCCGGGGAGCTGTTTTTT. This codes for CASSRALSTTGGSGELFF. The chain recombines TRBV6-1 with TRBJ2-2; possibly TRBD2 for D (6 bases). Trimming stripped 5 bases from V and 6 bases from J, with 25 bases between. Germline V gene data show CDR1 as MNHNS and CDR2 as SASEGT. There are 18 residues in the CDR3.